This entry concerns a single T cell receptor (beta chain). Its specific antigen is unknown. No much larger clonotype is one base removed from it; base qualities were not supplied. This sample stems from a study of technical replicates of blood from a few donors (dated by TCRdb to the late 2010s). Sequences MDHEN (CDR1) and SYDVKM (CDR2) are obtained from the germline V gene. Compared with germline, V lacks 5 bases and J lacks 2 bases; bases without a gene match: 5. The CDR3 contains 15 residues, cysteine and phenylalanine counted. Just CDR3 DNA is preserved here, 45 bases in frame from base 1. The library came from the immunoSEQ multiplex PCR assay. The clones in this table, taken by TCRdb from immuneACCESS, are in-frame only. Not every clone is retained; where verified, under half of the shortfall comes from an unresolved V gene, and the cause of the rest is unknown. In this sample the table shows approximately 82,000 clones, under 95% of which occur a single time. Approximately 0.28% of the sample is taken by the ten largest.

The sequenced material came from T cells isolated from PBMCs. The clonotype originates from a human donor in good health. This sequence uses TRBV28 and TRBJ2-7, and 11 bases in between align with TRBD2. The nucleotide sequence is TGTGCCAGCAGTCGGCCGGGACTAGCGGCCTACGAGCAGTACTTC. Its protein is CASSRPGLAAYEQYF.